Given below is one T cell receptor beta chain in context. Its antigen is still unknown. No base quality information exists; no much larger clone differs at one position. These data are taken from a study of control samples from healthy donors and cancer patients (dated by TCRdb to 2020 to 2021). Receptors were amplified or captured by the immunoSEQ multiplex PCR assay. TCRdb stores this immuneACCESS table with in-frame sequences only. Part of the clones is absent; in the studies checked, under half of the shortfall reflects unresolved V genes, and no reason is known for the rest. The sample profile shows 190,000 or so clones; 90% to 95% of them were found once. Over 1.1% of the sample is in the top ten clones. This TCR was recovered from a young man in good health. Sample: blood.

The DNA is as follows: TGTGCCACCAGTCGTGACGGGAATGAAAAACTGTTTTTT. This codes for CATSRDGNEKLFF. The V and J segments used are TRBV24-1 and TRBJ1-4; the D gene cannot be resolved reliably. V drops 6 bases and J drops 5 bases, leaving 9 bases in between. The germline V gene yields KGHDR for CDR1 and SFDVKD for CDR2. The CDR3, cysteine through phenylalanine, is 13 amino acids long. The retained sequence is limited to the CDR3, 39 bases, with the frame set at the first base.